The 22 T cell receptor beta chains below come from one sample, sequenced in a study of identical twins. TCRdb re-derived calls from the 5' RACE reads in MiXCR, one entry per CDR3 protein. This table has approximately 620,000 distinct CDR3 sequences, over 8.5% appearing once. This sample also belongs to another study, concerning yellow fever vaccine responses in identical twins.

The sample taken for sequencing was PBMCs. These receptors came from a woman aged 18-29 years in good health.

A few counts support this clonotype. The CDR3: CSALSRDPEAFF. In DNA, the CDR3 is TGCAGCGCTCTTAGCAGGGACCCTGAAGCTTTCTTT. The chain recombines TRBV29-1 with TRBJ1-1; TRBD1 might be the D (5 bases). CDR3 length equals 12 residues. CDR1 is SQVTM, CDR2 ANQGSEA, per germline. V lost 7 bases, J lost 6 bases, and 15 bases lay in between.

The sample holds a few counts of this clonotype. The V call is TRBV28, the J call TRBJ1-2; D unresolved. CDR3 size: 15 residues. CDR1 MDHEN and CDR2 SYDVKM come from the germline V gene. V was clipped by 8 bases and J by 1 base, with 17 bases between them. CDR3: CASFSPPGGNYGYTF. CDR3 nucleotides: TGTGCCAGCTTTTCGCCGCCAGGTGGTAACTATGGCTACACCTTC.

Ten or more counts support this clonotype. This sequence joins TRBV29-1 and TRBJ2-5; D is perhaps TRBD1 (5 bases). This CDR3 contains 14 residues. Germline values: CDR1 SQVTM, CDR2 ANQGSEA. Trimming removed 5 bases from V and 4 bases from J, with 17 bases in between. In DNA form, the CDR3 reads TGCAGCGTTAGGGTCGGCAGGGCAGGAGAGACCCAGTACTTC. Its translation is CSVRVGRAGETQYF.

There are many counts of this clonotype. The V call is TRBV5-1, the J call TRBJ1-6; D is uncertain. The CDR3 has 12 amino acids. CDR1 is SGHRS and CDR2 is YFSETQ in the germline V gene. V shed 2 bases and J shed 8 bases, with 5 bases lying between them. CDR3 in amino acids: CASSFGDSPLHF. The DNA of the CDR3 is TGCGCCAGCAGCTTTGGAGATTCACCCCTCCACTTT.

The V gene is TRBV10-3, the J gene TRBJ2-1; D may be TRBD2 (6 bases). The germline gives CDR1 ENHRY, CDR2 SYGVKD. With 5 bases removed from V and 7 bases from J, the gap between germline ends came to 9 bases. This CDR3 region has 12 residues. CDR3 residues: CAISSLANEQFF. For the CDR3, the DNA is TGTGCCATCAGTTCACTAGCTAATGAGCAGTTCTTC.

The V gene is TRBV10-1, the J gene TRBJ2-7; 11 bases line up with TRBD1. Trimming at V came to 0 bases and at J to 6 bases, leaving 4 bases not matched to a gene. The CDR3 consists of 15 residues. The germline V gene encodes CDR1 WNHNN and CDR2 SYGVQD (reference sequence). The CDR3 DNA reads as TGCGCCAGCAGTGAGTCCCGGACAGGGGGCGGCGAGCAGTACTTC. Protein sequence: CASSESRTGGGEQYF.

The gene calls are TRBV29-1 and TRBJ2-7, with TRBD2 matching over 9 bases. V shed 1 base and J 3 bases; nucleotides not matched to a gene: 10. The CDR3 is 16 residues long. Germline V CDR1 and CDR2: SQVTM, ANQGSEA. CDR3 in DNA: TGCAGCGTTGAAGGCTGGCGGGAGGGCCCCCTCTACGAGCAGTACTTC. This translates into CSVEGWREGPLYEQYF.

This clonotype has at least ten counts. One junction end disagrees with the germline gene, perhaps due to a read error. The chain uses TRBV5-1 and TRBJ2-7; perhaps D is TRBD1 or TRBD2 (6 bases each). CDR3 length equals 13 residues. The germline V gene encodes CDR1 SGHRS and CDR2 YFSETQ. The CDR3 DNA follows: TGTGCCAGCAGCTTACAGGGAGGATACGAGCAGTACTTC. Translating gives CASSLQGGYEQYF.

About this clonotype: This may stem from a read error, because a much larger clone lies one nucleotide away. This chain connects TRBV12-3 or TRBV12-4 to TRBJ1-1; D not resolved. The ends were cut back, 5 bases at V and 0 bases at J, with 10 bases in the middle. This CDR3 region has 14 residues. The CDR3 DNA reads TGTGCCAGCAGTCCCATCGCCATGAACACTGAAGCTTTCTTT. Amino acids: CASSPIAMNTEAFF.

This clonotype has at least ten counts. The genes are TRBV6-2 or TRBV6-3 and TRBJ2-7; 8 bases align to TRBD2. Germline assignment: CDR1 MNHEY and CDR2 SVGEGT. J lost 1 base, V lost 7 bases, and 3 bases had no gene match. CDR3 length: 13 residues. The CDR3 loop is CASTLAASYEQYF. For the CDR3, the DNA is TGTGCCAGCACACTAGCGGCTTCCTACGAGCAGTACTTC.

In its sample, this clonotype was seen many times. The J gene is TRBJ1-3, the V gene TRBV12-3 or TRBV12-4; TRBD1 might be the D (6 bases). The CDR3 has 13 residues. V lost 7 bases to trimming and J lost 4 bases, with 11 bases between them. In DNA form, the CDR3 reads TGTGCCAGCACCGAGGACAGAGGAAACACCATATATTTT. Translated, it gives CASTEDRGNTIYF.

This clonotype was counted a few times. V usage is TRBV9 and J usage is TRBJ2-1; 9 nucleotides match TRBD2. From germline, CDR1 is SGDLS and CDR2 YYNGEE. The CDR3 is 16 amino acids. V lost 4 bases and J lost 8; bases outside the gene matches: 13. For the CDR3, the DNA is TGTGCCAGCAGCCCCCTGGGTAGCGGGAGTCGGCATGAGCAGTTCTTC. Translation gives CASSPLGSGSRHEQFF.

The chain links TRBV12-5 to TRBJ2-5; weak D call: TRBD2 (6 bases). Germline loops: CDR1 LGHNT, CDR2 FRNRAP. The CDR3 sequence is 15 residues long. V lost 1 base and J lost 4, with 13 bases in between. The CDR3 protein is CASGLAQARGETQYF. In nucleotides, the CDR3 is TGTGCTAGTGGTTTGGCACAAGCGCGGGGAGAGACCCAGTACTTC.

This clonotype showed up many times. The CDR3 loop reads CATSDGQGSYEQYF. The CDR3 bases are TGTGCCACCAGTGACGGACAGGGTTCCTACGAGCAGTACTTC. The genes are TRBV24-1 and TRBJ2-7, with TRBD1 matching 8 bases. Germline V gene lookup returns CDR1 KGHDR and CDR2 SFDVKD. CDR3 length: 14 residues. With V trimmed by 4 bases and J by 1 base, 2 bases remained unmatched.

This clonotype has more than one count but fewer than ten. The CDR3: CASSRGLSEQYF. CDR3 DNA sequence: TGTGCCAGCAGCCGGGGACTTTCCGAGCAGTACTTC. The gene calls are TRBV6-5 and TRBJ2-7; possible D gene TRBD2, 6 bases. Germline V CDR1 and CDR2: MNHEY, SVGAGI. This CDR3 region has 12 residues. Trimming pared 6 bases from V and 6 bases from J, leaving 12 bases between.

The chain combines TRBV20-1 with TRBJ2-7; TRBD2 is a possible D gene (6 bases). Trimming removed 8 bases from V and 6 bases from J, with 20 bases in between. The CDR3 consists of 13 residues. Germline V gives CDR1 DFQATT, CDR2 SNEGSKA (reference sequence). The CDR3 spells CSTRTTPYSEQYF. The DNA of the CDR3 is TGCAGTACCCGGACTACCCCTTATAGCGAGCAGTACTTC.

As regards this clonotype: A much larger clone differs from this one at a single base, so this may be a read error. The chain carries TRBV12-3 or TRBV12-4 and TRBJ2-1, with D possibly being TRBD1 or TRBD2 (5 bases each). The CDR3 runs 17 residues. Trimming removed 6 bases from V and 5 bases from J, with 23 bases in between. For the CDR3, the DNA is TGTGCCAGCAGCCCCGGGCGTGGAGCGAGGGGAAACAATGAGCAGTTCTTC. Encoded protein: CASSPGRGARGNNEQFF.

In its sample, this clonotype was seen a few times. The CDR3 here is CASRLTGGNEQFF. In DNA, the CDR3 is TGTGCCAGCAGACTAACGGGGGGCAATGAGCAGTTCTTC. The V call is TRBV11-2, the J call TRBJ2-1, with 7 bases lining up with TRBD2. The CDR3 has 13 residues. Germline V gives CDR1 SGHAT, CDR2 FQNNGV. The trim removed 6 bases at V and 6 bases at J, leaving 5 bases unmatched.

This clonotype appeared many times. V is TRBV6-2 or TRBV6-3 and J is TRBJ1-5, with D maybe TRBD1 (5 bases). Germline V gene sequence: CDR1 MNHEY, CDR2 SVGEGT. Trimming cost V 4 bases and J 4 bases, with 14 bases left between them. This CDR3 is built from 15 residues. The CDR3 reads CASSSGGIGNQPQHF. The CDR3 DNA reads TGTGCCAGCAGTTCCGGGGGAATTGGGAATCAGCCCCAGCATTTT.

This clonotype was detected only once. CDR3 sequence reads: CASSLGRLNSPLHF. The DNA for the CDR3 is TGTGCCAGCAGTTTGGGGCGGCTAAATTCACCCCTCCACTTT. The chain joins TRBV28 to TRBJ1-6; TRBD1 is a possible D gene (5 bases). From germline, CDR1 is MDHEN and CDR2 SYDVKM. The CDR3 contains 14 residues. With 3 bases removed from V and 7 bases from J, the gap between germline ends came to 10 bases.

The chain links TRBV5-1 to TRBJ2-1; D is perhaps TRBD1 or TRBD2 (6 bases each). Trimming left V 4 bases short and J 0 bases short, with 14 bases between. Germline V gene lookup returns CDR1 SGHRS and CDR2 YFSETQ. This CDR3 is 16 amino acids long. The CDR3 coding sequence is TGCGCCAGCAGCGTTCGGGGGCCCACCTCCTACAATGAGCAGTTCTTC. This sequence encodes CASSVRGPTSYNEQFF.

The rearrangement uses TRBV6-1 and TRBJ2-1, with a tentative D call TRBD2 (6 bases). With 6 bases removed from V and 4 bases from J, the gap between germline ends came to 13 bases. Germline CDR1 is MNHNS and CDR2 is SASEGT. The CDR3 sequence is 14 residues long. The CDR3: CASSARREYNEQFF. The DNA of the CDR3 is TGTGCCAGCAGCGCCCGGAGGGAGTACAATGAGCAGTTCTTC.